This T cell receptor beta chain was obtained from a study of blood T cell repertoires in COVID-19. Across the study: Samples representing acute and convalescent COVID-19 were sourced from the United States, Italy and Spain.

Original processing notes: Estimation of nucleated cell counts relied on the amplification of reference gene primers. Sequencing used immunoSEQ multiplex PCR; TCRdb keeps in-frame clones, though not all of them. V and J calls plus clone size are reproduced from that table; the DNA served to infer D and trimming. This sample yields under 200,000 clones, of which 84% are seen a single time; around 7.6% belongs to the top ten. The V gene end was trimmed by 6 bases and the J gene end by 2 bases; junction bases not matched to a gene: 5. CDR1 is SQVTM, CDR2 ANQGSEA, per germline. CDR3 length: 13 residues. The chain combines TRBV29-1 with TRBJ2-5; 8 nucleotides align to TRBD2. Sequencing input: peripheral blood. This receptor was taken from a middle-aged man who had recovered from COVID-19. This chain's CDR3 is CSVAGGYQETQYF. The CDR3, as DNA: TGCAGCGTCGCGGGGGGCTATCAAGAGACCCAGTACTTC.